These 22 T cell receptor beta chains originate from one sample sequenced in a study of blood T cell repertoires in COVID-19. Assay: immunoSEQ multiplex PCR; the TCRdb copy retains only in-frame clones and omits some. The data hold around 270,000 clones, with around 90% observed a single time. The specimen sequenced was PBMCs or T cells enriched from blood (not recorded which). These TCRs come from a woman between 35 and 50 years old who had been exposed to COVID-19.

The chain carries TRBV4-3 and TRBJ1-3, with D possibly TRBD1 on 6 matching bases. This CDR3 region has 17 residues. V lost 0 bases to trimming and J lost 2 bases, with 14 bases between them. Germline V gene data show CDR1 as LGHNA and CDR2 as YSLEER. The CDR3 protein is CASSQDLSGGPGNTIYF. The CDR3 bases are TGCGCCAGCAGCCAAGATCTCTCGGGGGGCCCTGGAAACACCATATATTTT.

The CDR3 region has the DNA TGTGCCAGCAGCCTATTTGCTGGGGCCAACGTCCTGACTTTC. As protein: CASSLFAGANVLTF. The chain has TRBV7-6 and TRBJ2-6; D remains unclear. The germline V gene encodes CDR1 SGHVS and CDR2 FNYEAQ. Trimming took 5 bases from V and 2 from J, leaving 7 bases between them. The CDR3 loop spans 14 amino acids.

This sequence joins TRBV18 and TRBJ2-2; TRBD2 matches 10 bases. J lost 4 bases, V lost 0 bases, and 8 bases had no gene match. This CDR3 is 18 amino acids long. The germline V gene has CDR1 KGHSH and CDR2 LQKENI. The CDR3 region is CASSPPELAGPLTGELFF. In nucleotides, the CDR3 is TGTGCCAGCTCACCACCGGAACTAGCGGGACCCCTCACCGGGGAGCTGTTTTTT.

The CDR3 loop is CASRKSGTGGTEAFF. DNA of the CDR3: TGTGCCAGCAGGAAGTCAGGGACAGGGGGCACTGAAGCTTTCTTT. The chain joins TRBV5-4 to TRBJ1-1; 11 nucleotides align to TRBD1. The CDR3 extends over 15 amino acids. The V gene's germline CDR1 is SGHNT and CDR2 YYREEE (reference sequence). The trim removed 5 bases at V and 4 bases at J, leaving 7 bases unmatched.

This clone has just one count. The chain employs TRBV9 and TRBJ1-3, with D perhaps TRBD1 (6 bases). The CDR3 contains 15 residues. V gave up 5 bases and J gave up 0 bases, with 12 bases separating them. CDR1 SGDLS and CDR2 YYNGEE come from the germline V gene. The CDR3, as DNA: TGTGCCAGCAGACCTCAGACAGGCTCTGGAAACACCATATATTTT. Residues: CASRPQTGSGNTIYF.

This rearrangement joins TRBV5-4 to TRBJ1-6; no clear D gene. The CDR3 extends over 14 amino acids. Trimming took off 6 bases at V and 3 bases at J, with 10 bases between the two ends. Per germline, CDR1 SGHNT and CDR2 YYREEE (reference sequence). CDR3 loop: CASTREGYNSPLHF. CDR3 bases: TGTGCCAGCACCCGTGAGGGCTATAATTCACCCCTCCACTTT.

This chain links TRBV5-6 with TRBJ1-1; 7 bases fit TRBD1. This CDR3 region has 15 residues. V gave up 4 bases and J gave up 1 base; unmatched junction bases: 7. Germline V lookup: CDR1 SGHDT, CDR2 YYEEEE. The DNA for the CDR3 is TGTGCCAGCAGCATGAGGGGGCGGCCGAACACTGAAGCTTTCTTT. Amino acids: CASSMRGRPNTEAFF.

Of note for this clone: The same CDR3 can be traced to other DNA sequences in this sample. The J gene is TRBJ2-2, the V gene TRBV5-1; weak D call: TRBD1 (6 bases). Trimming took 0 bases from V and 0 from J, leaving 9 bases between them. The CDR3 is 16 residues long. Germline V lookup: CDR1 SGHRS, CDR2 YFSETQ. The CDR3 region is CASSLGTGTNTGELFF. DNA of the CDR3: TGCGCCAGCAGCTTGGGAACAGGGACGAACACCGGGGAGCTGTTTTTT.

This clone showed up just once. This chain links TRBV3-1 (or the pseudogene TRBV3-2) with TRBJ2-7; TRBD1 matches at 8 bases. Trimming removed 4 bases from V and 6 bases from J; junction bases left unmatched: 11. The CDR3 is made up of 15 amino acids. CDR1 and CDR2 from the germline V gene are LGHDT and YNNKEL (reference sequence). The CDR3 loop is CASSPGTGHLSEQYF. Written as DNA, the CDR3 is TGTGCCAGCAGCCCCGGGACAGGTCATCTTTCCGAGCAGTACTTC.

The CDR3 sequence: CASSPPGTRANYGYTF. Here the CDR3 DNA reads TGTGCCAGCTCACCGCCTGGGACTCGAGCTAACTATGGCTACACCTTC. The genes are TRBV18 and TRBJ1-2; weak D call: TRBD1 (5 bases). V was cut by 3 bases and J by 0 bases, with 14 bases left in between. Germline CDR1 KGHSH, CDR2 LQKENI. There are 16 residues in the CDR3.

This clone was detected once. The CDR3 region has the DNA TGTGCCAGCAGAGGCCGGTGGACTGGAAAGACAGATACGCAGTATTTT. This translates into CASRGRWTGKTDTQYF. This chain links TRBV7-9 with TRBJ2-3, with D perhaps TRBD2 (5 bases). The V gene's germline CDR1 is SEHNR and CDR2 FQNEAQ (reference sequence). CDR3 length: 16 amino acids. V was cut by 6 bases and J by 3 bases, with 19 bases left in between.

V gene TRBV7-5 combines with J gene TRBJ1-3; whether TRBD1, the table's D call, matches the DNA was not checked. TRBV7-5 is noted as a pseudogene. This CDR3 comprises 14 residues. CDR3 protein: CVRSDPQGLNTIYF. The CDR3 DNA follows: TGTGTCAGAAGCGACCCCCAGGGTTTAAACACCATATATTTT.

DNA for the CDR3: TGTGCCAGCAGCCCGAGGGATACGCAGTATTTT. Encoded protein: CASSPRDTQYF. The chain employs TRBV13 and TRBJ2-3; D uncertain. V was clipped by 5 bases and J by 6 bases, with 6 bases between them. The CDR3 is 11 amino acids. CDR1 and CDR2 from the germline V gene are PRHDT and FYEKMQ (reference sequence).

In nucleotides, the CDR3 is TGTGCCAGCTCACCACCCCTGCGGGGATTTTACAATGAGCAGTTCTTC. Translated: CASSPPLRGFYNEQFF. The rearrangement joins TRBV18 to TRBJ2-1, with D possibly matching TRBD2 (6 bases). The V end lost 0 bases, the J end lost 4 bases, and 13 bases lay between the germline ends. CDR1 and CDR2 (germline): KGHSH, LQKENI. The CDR3 has 16 amino acids.

In DNA form, the CDR3 reads TGTGCCTGGAGTGTAGCGGGGGGCGGGGAGATCTTTGGCTACACCTTC. It encodes CAWSVAGGGEIFGYTF. J is TRBJ1-2 and V is TRBV30; TRBD1 is a possible D gene (6 bases). CDR1 and CDR2 (germline): GTSNPN, SVGIG (reference sequence). The CDR3 loop spans 16 amino acids. Trimming took off 0 bases at V and 7 bases at J, with 21 bases between the two ends. The variable domain in full, completed from reference TRBV30 and TRBJ1-2, reads SQTIHQWPATLVQPVGSPLSLECTVEGTSNPNLYWYRQAAGRGLQLLFYSVGIGQISSEVPQNLSASRPQDRQFILSSKKLLLSDSGFYLCAWSVAGGGEIFGYTFGSGTRLTVV.

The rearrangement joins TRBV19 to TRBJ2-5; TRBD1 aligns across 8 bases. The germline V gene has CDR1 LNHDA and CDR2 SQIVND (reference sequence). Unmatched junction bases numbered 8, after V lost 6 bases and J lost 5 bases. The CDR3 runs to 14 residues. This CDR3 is CASSGTGGLETQYF. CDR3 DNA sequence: TGTGCCAGTAGCGGGACAGGAGGCCTTGAGACCCAGTACTTC.

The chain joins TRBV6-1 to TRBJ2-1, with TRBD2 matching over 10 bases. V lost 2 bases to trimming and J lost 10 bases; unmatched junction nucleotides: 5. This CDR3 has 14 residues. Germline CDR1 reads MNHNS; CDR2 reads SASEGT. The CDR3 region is CASSELAGVWEQFF. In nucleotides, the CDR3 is TGTGCCAGCAGTGAACTAGCGGGGGTATGGGAGCAGTTCTTC.

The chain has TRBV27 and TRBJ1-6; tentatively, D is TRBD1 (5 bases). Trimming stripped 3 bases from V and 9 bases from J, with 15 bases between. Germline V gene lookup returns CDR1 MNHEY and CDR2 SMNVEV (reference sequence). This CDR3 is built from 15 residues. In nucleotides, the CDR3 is TGTGCCAGCAGTTTGGGCCCCGGGCAGGGTTCACCCCTCCACTTT. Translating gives CASSLGPGQGSPLHF.

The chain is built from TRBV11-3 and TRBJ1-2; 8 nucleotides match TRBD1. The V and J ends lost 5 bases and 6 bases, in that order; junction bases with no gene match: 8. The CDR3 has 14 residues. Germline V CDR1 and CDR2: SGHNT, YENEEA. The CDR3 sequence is CASSPRTGRNGYTF. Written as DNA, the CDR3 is TGTGCCAGCAGCCCCCGGACAGGGAGAAATGGCTACACCTTC.

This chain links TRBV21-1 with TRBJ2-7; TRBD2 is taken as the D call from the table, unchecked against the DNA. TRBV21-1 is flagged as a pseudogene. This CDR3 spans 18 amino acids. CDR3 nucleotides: TGTGCCAGCAGCAAAGCGCCAAATCATAGCGGGGGGGCCTACGAGCAGTACTTC. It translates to CASSKAPNHSGGAYEQYF.

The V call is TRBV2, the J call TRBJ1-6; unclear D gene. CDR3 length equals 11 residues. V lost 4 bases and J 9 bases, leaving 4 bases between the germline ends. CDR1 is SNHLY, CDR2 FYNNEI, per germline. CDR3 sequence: CASSGGSPLHF. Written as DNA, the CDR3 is TGTGCCAGCAGTGGAGGTTCACCCCTCCACTTT.

CDR3 in amino acids: CASSSQGQFTDTQYF. Written as DNA, the CDR3 is TGTGCCAGCAGCTCGCAAGGACAGTTCACAGATACGCAGTATTTT. V is TRBV11-2 and J is TRBJ2-3, with D perhaps matching TRBD1 (6 bases). The V end lost 4 bases, the J end lost 2 bases, and 13 bases lay between the germline ends. The CDR3 has 15 amino acids. The germline V gene has CDR1 SGHAT and CDR2 FQNNGV.